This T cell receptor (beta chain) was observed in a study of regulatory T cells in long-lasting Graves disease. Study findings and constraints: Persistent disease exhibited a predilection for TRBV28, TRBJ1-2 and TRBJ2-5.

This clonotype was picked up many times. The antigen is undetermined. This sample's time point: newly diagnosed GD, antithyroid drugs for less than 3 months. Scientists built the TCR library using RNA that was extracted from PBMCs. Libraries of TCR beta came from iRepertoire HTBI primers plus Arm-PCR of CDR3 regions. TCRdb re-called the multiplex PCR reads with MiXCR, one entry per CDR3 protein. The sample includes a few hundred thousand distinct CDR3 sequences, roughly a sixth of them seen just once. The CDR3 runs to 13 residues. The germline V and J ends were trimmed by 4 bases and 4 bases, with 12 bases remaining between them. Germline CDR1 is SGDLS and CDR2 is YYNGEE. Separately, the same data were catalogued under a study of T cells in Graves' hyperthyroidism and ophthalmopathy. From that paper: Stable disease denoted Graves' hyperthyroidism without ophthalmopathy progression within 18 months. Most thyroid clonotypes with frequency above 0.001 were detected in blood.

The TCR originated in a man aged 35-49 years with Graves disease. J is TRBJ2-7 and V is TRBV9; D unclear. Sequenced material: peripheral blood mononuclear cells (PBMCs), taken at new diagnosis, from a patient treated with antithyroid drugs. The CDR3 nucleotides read TGTGCCAGCAGCCCCCGGTCGCAGTACGAGCAGTACTTC. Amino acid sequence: CASSPRSQYEQYF. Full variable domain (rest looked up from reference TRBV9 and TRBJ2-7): DSGVTQTPKHLITATGQRVTLRCSPRSGDLSVYWYQQSLDQGLQFLIQYYNGEERAKGNILERFSAQQFPDLHSELNLSSLELGDSALYFCASSPRSQYEQYFGPGTRLTVT.